This TCR beta chain was identified during a study of chemoradiotherapy in HPV16-positive cancers. Findings and limits, study-wide: Candidate HPV-specific clones and E7-related TCR motifs grew in tumor during treatment.

Trimming removed 1 base at V and 3 bases at J, with 4 bases between. The CDR3 has 12 residues. Germline V gene data show CDR1 as SGHRS and CDR2 as YFSETQ. For this clone: Its antigen is as yet unknown.

Generated by immunoSEQ multiplex PCR, the TCRdb table keeps only in-frame clones and is missing some. The table includes roughly 21,000 clones, over 75% detected once. The chain couples TRBV5-1 to TRBJ1-2; unclear D gene. The sample here was blood, taken from a patient who underwent chemoradiotherapy. This TCR derives from a human donor with HPV-associated anogenital cancer. The CDR3 reads CASSLTDYGYTF. In DNA form, the CDR3 reads TGCGCCAGCAGCTTGACAGACTATGGCTACACCTTC.